This is a list of T cell receptor beta chains from one sample in a study of blood T cell repertoires in COVID-19. Assay: immunoSEQ multiplex PCR; the TCRdb copy retains only in-frame clones and omits some. The sample includes about 250,000 clones, around 89% of them seen just once. The specimen sequenced was PBMCs or T cells enriched from blood (not recorded which). All receptors come from a woman in her forties or fifties who had recovered from COVID-19. Both conserved end residues are part of each CDR3. A D gene is named only where the DNA matches it firmly. Clone sizes are given selectively: once, few, many, or a class where the clone is expanded.

>.|.|TRBV19|TRBJ1-2
CASSTLTSGYTF
TGTGCCAGTAGTACCCTGACTAGTGGCTACACCTTC
>.|.|TRBV28|TRBJ1-5
CASSRAPGANQPQHF
TGTGCCAGCTCTCGAGCGCCTGGGGCTAATCAGCCCCAGCATTTT
>.|.|TRBV6-5|TRBJ1-5
CASNTGNQPQHF
TGTGCCAGCAATACGGGCAATCAGCCCCAGCATTTT
>.|.|TRBV27|TRBJ2-7
CATRDLAYEQYF
TGTGCCACCCGGGACTTGGCCTACGAGCAGTACTTC
>TRBD1|.|TRBV4-2|TRBJ1-3
CASSQLAQGAFGNTIYF
TGTGCCAGCAGCCAGCTTGCGCAGGGGGCATTTGGAAACACCATATATTTT
>TRBD2|.|TRBV19|TRBJ2-1
CASTRLTSGRYNEQFF
TGTGCCAGTACCCGCCTCACTAGCGGGAGGTACAATGAGCAGTTCTTC
>TRBD1|.|TRBV19|TRBJ2-7
CASSINSLGQSYEQYF
TGTGCCAGTAGTATAAACAGTTTGGGACAGTCCTACGAGCAGTACTTC
>.|.|TRBV28|TRBJ1-1
CASSKIRVTEAFF
TGTGCCAGCAGCAAAATTCGGGTTACTGAAGCTTTCTTT
>TRBD1|.|TRBV9|TRBJ1-3
CASSSRDRVNSGNTIYF
TGTGCCAGCAGCTCCCGGGACAGGGTCAACTCTGGAAACACCATATATTTT
>.|.|TRBV5-4|TRBJ2-1
CASSLEQGIYNEQFF
TGTGCCAGCAGCTTGGAGCAGGGTATCTACAATGAGCAGTTCTTC
>.|.|TRBV6-2/TRBV6-3|TRBJ2-6
CASSYGGSGANVLTF
TGTGCCAGCAGTTACGGCGGCTCTGGGGCCAACGTCCTGACTTTC
>.|once|TRBV30|TRBJ1-4
CAWSGLLGGSEKLFF
TGTGCCTGGAGTGGATTATTGGGCGGGAGTGAAAAACTGTTTTTT
>TRBD1|.|TRBV5-4|TRBJ1-2
CASSSGQGAVNYGYTF
TGTGCCAGCAGCTCCGGACAGGGGGCGGTTAACTATGGCTACACCTTC
>TRBD2|.|TRBV5-3|TRBJ2-7
CARSLGASGRNHTTCEQYF
TGTGCCAGAAGCTTGGGGGCTAGCGGGAGGAACCATACTACTTGCGAGCAGTACTTC
>.|.|TRBV6-5|TRBJ1-1
CASRGTQNTEAFF
TGTGCCAGCAGGGGGACACAGAACACTGAAGCTTTCTTT
>.|.|TRBV2|TRBJ1-6
CASSGSPGSPLHF
TGTGCCAGCAGTGGCTCCCCCGGGTCACCCCTCCACTTT
>TRBD1|.|TRBV7-9|TRBJ1-1
CASSAWTGETEAFF
TGTGCCAGCAGCGCATGGACAGGGGAAACTGAAGCTTTCTTT
>.|.|TRBV15|TRBJ1-4
CATSRGSTQNEKLFF
TGTGCCACCAGCAGAGGGAGCACGCAGAATGAAAAACTGTTTTTT
>TRBD2|.|TRBV7-2|TRBJ2-1
CASSRTSGGRSSYNEQFF
TGTGCCAGCAGCCGGACTAGCGGGGGGAGGAGCTCCTACAATGAGCAGTTCTTC
>.|.|TRBV19|TRBJ1-1
CASSIARVGTEAFF
TGTGCCAGTAGTATCGCCAGGGTGGGCACTGAAGCTTTCTTT
>.|.|TRBV28|TRBJ1-5
CASSIQGNQPQHF
TGTGCCAGCAGCATACAGGGAAATCAGCCCCAGCATTTT
>TRBD2|.|TRBV4-3|TRBJ2-1
CASSQDLETSAYNEQFF
TGCGCCAGCAGCCAAGATCTCGAGACTAGCGCTTACAATGAGCAGTTCTTC
>TRBD1|.|TRBV18|TRBJ2-7
CASSLHPPGQYYEQYF
TGTGCCAGCTCACTACACCCGCCGGGACAGTACTACGAGCAGTACTTC
>.|.|TRBV15|TRBJ2-4
CATSRKLQGGNIQYF
TGTGCCACCAGCAGAAAACTGCAGGGGGGAAACATTCAGTACTTC
>.|.|TRBV12-5|TRBJ2-3
CASGSNPGGRTDTQYF
TGTGCTAGTGGTTCCAACCCAGGGGGGCGCACAGATACGCAGTATTTT
>TRBD1|.|TRBV7-8|TRBJ1-1
CASSLLSGQMNTEAFF
TGTGCCAGCAGCTTATTATCGGGACAGATGAACACTGAAGCTTTCTTT
>TRBD1|.|TRBV12-3/TRBV12-4|TRBJ1-2
CASRTGNYGYTF
TGTGCCAGCAGGACAGGGAACTATGGCTACACCTTC
>.|.|TRBV2|TRBJ2-5
CASSVEEGTEETQYF
TGTGCCAGCAGTGTTGAGGAAGGGACTGAAGAGACCCAGTACTTC
>TRBD1|.|TRBV30|TRBJ1-1
CAWRFRDRNTEAFF
TGTGCCTGGAGATTCCGGGACAGGAACACTGAAGCTTTCTTT
>.|.|TRBV6-5|TRBJ1-1
CASRRRRGTEAFF
TGTGCCAGCAGAAGACGAAGGGGCACTGAAGCTTTCTTT
>.|.|TRBV19|TRBJ1-5
CASSIVGSRSQPQHF
TGTGCCAGTAGTATAGTTGGCTCCCGCTCTCAGCCCCAGCATTTT
>TRBD1|.|TRBV7-9|TRBJ1-2
CASSLTGVGYTF
TGTGCCAGCAGCCTTACAGGGGTCGGCTACACCTTC
>.|.|TRBV7-8|TRBJ2-5
CASSPRGETQYF
TGTGCCAGCAGCCCGAGAGGAGAGACCCAGTACTTC
>TRBD1|few|TRBV11-3|TRBJ2-3
CASSAGQGKFPGTVDTQYF
TGTGCCAGCAGCGCGGGACAGGGGAAGTTTCCCGGTACGGTAGATACGCAGTATTTT
>.|.|TRBV19|TRBJ2-1
CASNDGPRGEQFF
TGTGCCAGTAATGACGGACCTCGGGGTGAGCAGTTCTTC
>.|few|TRBV5-6|TRBJ1-2
CASSFGHNRKAGGYTF
TGTGCCAGCAGCTTCGGACACAACCGAAAGGCAGGTGGCTACACCTTC
>TRBD1|.|TRBV28|TRBJ2-7
CASSSGQGVEYEQYF
TGTGCCAGCAGTTCGGGACAGGGGGTAGAATATGAGCAGTACTTC
>TRBD1|.|TRBV2|TRBJ2-5
CASNRDRGQETQYF
TGTGCCAGCAATCGGGACAGGGGCCAAGAGACCCAGTACTTC
>TRBD1|.|TRBV18|TRBJ1-1
CASSPTDRGSEAFF
TGTGCCAGCTCACCAACGGACAGGGGATCCGAAGCTTTCTTT
>.|.|TRBV2|TRBJ2-3
CASSLQGIRDTQYF
TGTGCCAGCAGTCTCCAGGGAATTAGGGATACGCAGTATTTT
>TRBD1|.|TRBV5-1|TRBJ1-3
CASSGGTGNSGNTIYF
TGCGCCAGCAGCGGCGGGACAGGGAACTCTGGAAACACCATATATTTT
>.|.|TRBV4-3|TRBJ2-7
CASSLTQGYEQYF
TGCGCCAGCAGCCTAACACAGGGTTACGAGCAGTACTTC
>.|.|TRBV5-1|TRBJ1-6
CASSLGGVNNSPLHF
TGCGCCAGCAGTTTAGGGGGGGTCAATAATTCACCCCTCCACTTT
>TRBD1|.|TRBV19|TRBJ1-2
CASVPGQGYGYTF
TGTGCCAGTGTCCCGGGACAGGGCTATGGCTACACCTTC
>.|.|TRBV5-1|TRBJ1-6
CASSRLDFNSPLHF
TGCGCCAGCAGCCGATTAGATTTTAATTCACCCCTCCACTTT
>.|few|TRBV2|TRBJ1-4
CASSLSRLNEKLFF
TGTGCCAGCAGTTTGTCGAGACTCAATGAAAAACTGTTTTTT
>.|once|TRBV6-5|TRBJ1-5
CASSYSPGGNQPQHF
TGTGCCAGCAGTTACAGTCCCGGGGGCAATCAGCCCCAGCATTTT
>TRBD2|.|TRBV30|TRBJ2-5
CAWSLLAGGPETQYF
TGTGCCTGGAGTCTCCTAGCGGGAGGGCCAGAGACCCAGTACTTC
>TRBD2|.|TRBV18|TRBJ2-2
CASSPLIAGGNTGELFF
TGTGCCAGCTCACCACTCATAGCGGGAGGCAACACCGGGGAGCTGTTTTTT
>.|.|TRBV24-1|TRBJ1-1
CATSLDVGTEAFF
TGTGCCACCTCCTTAGACGTCGGGACTGAAGCTTTCTTT
>TRBD1|.|TRBV5-4|TRBJ1-1
CASSLDRGALKAEAFF
TGTGCCAGCAGCCTGGACAGGGGGGCTTTGAAGGCTGAAGCTTTCTTT